This entry concerns a single T cell receptor (beta chain). Its antigen has not been determined. Base-call qualities are not available, and no considerably larger clone is one nucleotide away. These data are taken from a study of cytomegalovirus exposure and HLA in healthy donors (dated by TCRdb to the late 2010s). For the wider study: According to a later analysis, the roughly 120 validation repertoires were produced on the same platform as the roughly 600 repertoires of the first cohort. The study aimed to test whether cataloging public T cell receptors could reveal signatures of past pathogen exposure. High-throughput TCR immunosequencing, statistical association of individual TCRs with disease status, and machine learning were combined to predict cytomegalovirus infection status. Along with the approximately 700-subject first cohort, a separate validation cohort of 120 different subjects was used.

The investigation overall reported the following: Subsequent analysis determined that TCRs grouped into clusters in the first cohort also showed a tendency toward co-occurrence across the approximately 110 validation repertoires, and approximately 94% of cluster scores exceeded 0. The validation cohort had no HLA typing available for a later analysis, so co-occurrence within that cohort was assessed over all 130 or so repertoires. It was suggested by the authors that the approach could potentially be generalized to other disease states and immunological phenotypes. In vitro tests confirmed that a few of the cytomegalovirus-associated TCR beta chains recognize cytomegalovirus antigens. While some public TCRs were present in many individuals, most TCR sequences turned up only very rarely across donors. Cytomegalovirus status was reported to be diagnosed by the classifier with high specificity and sensitivity in both the original and validation cohorts. The study gave a list of 150 to 200 TCR beta chains associated with cytomegalovirus.

Taken from the germline V gene, the CDR1 and CDR2 loops are MDHEN and SYDVKM. Trimmed from V: 3 bases; trimmed from J: 7 bases; junction bases lacking a gene match: 8. Reading from cysteine to phenylalanine, the CDR3 counts 16 amino acids. Only the CDR3 region is kept as DNA, spanning 48 bases read in frame from base 1. The method was the immunoSEQ multiplex PCR assay. In the source study's methods: To diagnose cytomegalovirus status from the catalog of TCR beta chain sequences, a statistical classification framework was built. Entries here come from immuneACCESS through TCRdb and include only in-frame sequences with V and J called. Some clones fail to appear in such tables; in the studies checked, an unresolved V gene covers under half of the shortfall, and the cause of the remainder is unknown. V, J and clone size were drawn from that table, and D and trimming were deduced from the DNA. The table for this sample lists some 61,000 clones; about 97% of them were counted only once. About 1.5% of the sample is in the top ten clones.

The donors were included in the validation cohort of some 120 subjects, a group kept apart from the roughly 610-subject first cohort. This receptor was obtained from a woman younger than 35 in good health and CMV-seropositive. The sequencing input was PBMCs. The V and J genes are TRBV28 and TRBJ2-2; TRBD2 fits 10 bases in the junction. The nucleotide sequence is given as TGTGCCAGCAGTTTCTTCCAGCGGGAGGGCATCGGGGAGCTGTTTTTT. This encodes CASSFFQREGIGELFF.